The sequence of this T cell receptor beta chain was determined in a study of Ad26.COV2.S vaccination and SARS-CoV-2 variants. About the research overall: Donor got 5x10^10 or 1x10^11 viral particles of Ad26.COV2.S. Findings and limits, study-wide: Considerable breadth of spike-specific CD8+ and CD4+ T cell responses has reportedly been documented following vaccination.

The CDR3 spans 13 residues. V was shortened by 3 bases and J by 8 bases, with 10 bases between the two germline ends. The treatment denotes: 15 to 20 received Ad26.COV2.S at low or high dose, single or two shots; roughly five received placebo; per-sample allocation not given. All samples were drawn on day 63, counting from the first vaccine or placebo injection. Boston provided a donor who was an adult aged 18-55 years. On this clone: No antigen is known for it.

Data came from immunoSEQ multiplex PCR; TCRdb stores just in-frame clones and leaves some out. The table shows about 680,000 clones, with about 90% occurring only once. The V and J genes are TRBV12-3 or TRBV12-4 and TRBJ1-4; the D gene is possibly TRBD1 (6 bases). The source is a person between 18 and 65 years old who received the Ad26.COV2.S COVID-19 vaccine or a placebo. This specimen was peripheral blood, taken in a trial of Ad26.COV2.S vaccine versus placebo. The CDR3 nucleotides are TGTGCCAGCAGTTTCACAGGGCCCGAAAAACTGTTTTTT. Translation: CASSFTGPEKLFF.